The sequence of this T cell receptor (beta chain) was determined in a study of cytomegalovirus exposure and HLA in healthy donors. Whole-study context: Membership in the Caucasian-associated ancestry cluster was found for about 80% of a few hundred genotyped donors. Study-wide results and limits: Available immune exposure information covered CMV serostatus only. Judged likely to be a sequencing artifact was a cluster of highly shared sequence variants. Researchers reported from a later analysis that most CMV-associated TCR beta chains appeared HLA-restricted.

In the PCR, 60 Vbeta and 13 Jbeta primers were used. The data were produced by immunoSEQ multiplex PCR, yet TCRdb's version contains in-frame clones alone and is incomplete. The sample yields 200,000 or so clones, approximately 79% seen once. Deletions cut 4 bases from V and 6 bases from J, with 18 bases between. The CDR3 totals 15 residues. Germline lookup yields CDR1 SNHLY and CDR2 FYNNEI. On this clone: Its antigen remains unknown.

The receptor's source is a man aged 35 to 55 in good health and CMV-seropositive. The sequenced sample consisted of PBMCs. The V gene is TRBV2, the J gene TRBJ1-1; D is uncertain. Here the CDR3 DNA reads TGTGCCAGCAGTGGAGCCAGGAAACTGATCCCTGAAGCTTTCTTT. This codes for CASSGARKLIPEAFF.